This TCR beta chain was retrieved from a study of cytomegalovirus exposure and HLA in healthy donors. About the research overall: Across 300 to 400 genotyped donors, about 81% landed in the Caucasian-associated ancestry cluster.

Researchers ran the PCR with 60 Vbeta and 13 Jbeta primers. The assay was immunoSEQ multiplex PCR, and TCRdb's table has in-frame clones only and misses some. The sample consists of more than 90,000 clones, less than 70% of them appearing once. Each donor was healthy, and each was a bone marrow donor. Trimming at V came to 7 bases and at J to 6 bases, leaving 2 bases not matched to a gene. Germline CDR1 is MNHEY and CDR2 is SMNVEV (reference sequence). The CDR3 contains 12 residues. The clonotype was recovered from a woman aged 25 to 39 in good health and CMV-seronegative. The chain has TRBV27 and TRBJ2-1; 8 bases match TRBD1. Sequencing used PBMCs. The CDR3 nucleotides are TGTGCCAGCAAACAGGGGGGCAATGAGCAGTTCTTC. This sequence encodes CASKQGGNEQFF.